The table lists the clone carrying this T cell receptor (beta chain) with many counts. Its specificity is not known. The germline gives CDR1 MGHRA, CDR2 YSYEKL. The CDR3 length is 16 residues. V was cut by 5 bases and J by 2 bases, with 19 bases left in between. These data belong to a study of T-cell reconstitution after alpha-beta-depleted transplantation in children. Study observations and caveats: Newly produced T cells mostly accounted for T-cell counts and diversity one year post-transplant. Surviving thymic progenitors and recipient T cells were the source of high TCRbeta diversity at day 60 in some patients.

The authors prepared the TCRbeta library with unique molecular identifiers. TCRdb ran MiXCR on the PCR reads and lists one entry per CDR3 protein. This sample has 250,000 to 300,000 distinct CDR3 sequences, with over 9.5% found just once. This TCR derives from a boy in the first two years of life with acute myeloid leukemia, due to receive a stem cell transplant. The chain uses TRBV4-1 and TRBJ2-7, with D perhaps matching TRBD2 (6 bases). Sample: PBMCs, taken before TCRalphabeta/CD19-depleted stem cell transplant. CDR3 in DNA: TGCGCCAGCAGCTCACAATCCTGGGGGGTCCCCTACGAGCAGTACTTC. It specifies CASSSQSWGVPYEQYF.